The present T cell receptor beta chain was sequenced within a study of molecular identifiers for immune sequencing clone quantification. Study-level points and caveats: Amid one million naive cells, spiked Jurkat TCR RNA from one cell was reportedly still detectable.

Both previously described methods and listed TCR primers were employed to make bulk TCR libraries. TCRdb re-analysed the PCR reads in MiXCR, keeping a single row per CDR3 protein. The sample lists 85,000 to 130,000 distinct CDR3 sequences, 36% occurring once. This clonotype came up once. Its antigen is not known. A much larger clone is a single base away; this may be a read error. The CDR3 length is 13 residues. In germline, CDR1 is MNHEY, CDR2 SVGAGI. The germline V and J ends were trimmed by 0 bases and 5 bases, with 8 bases remaining between them. The clonotype originates from a human donor in good health. Some libraries in this study had Jurkat cell RNA spiked in. V is TRBV6-5 and J is TRBJ2-7; a weak D match, TRBD2 (5 bases). The sequencing input was naive CD8+ T cells from blood, with Jurkat cell RNA spiked in. Subset reported: FACS-sorted CD8+CD4-CCR7+CD45RA+ naive T cells. CDR3 DNA sequence: TGTGCCAGCAGTTACTCGGGAGTGGACGAGCAGTACTTC. Translated, it gives CASSYSGVDEQYF.